This T cell receptor beta chain was captured in a study of blood T cell repertoires in COVID-19. Study overall: Samples of COVID-19 (acute and convalescent) were obtained from the United States, Italy and Spain.

How the authors handled the data: Amplification from reference gene primers served as the basis for estimated nucleated cell counts. Method: immunoSEQ multiplex PCR; TCRdb's copy keeps in-frame clones and lacks some. The V and J calls and clone size are taken from that table; D and trimming were inferred from the DNA. In the table there are around 430,000 clones, approximately 88% of which are singletons. Enrollment of patients from Seattle took place during active infection, with longitudinal follow-up. The CDR3 runs 15 residues. J lost 2 bases, V lost 0 bases, and 1 base had no gene match. Germline V CDR1 and CDR2: SGHRS, YFSETQ.

Sequencing was performed on peripheral blood. This chain links TRBV5-1 with TRBJ2-1; TRBD1 aligns across 8 bases. This TCR was sampled from a woman aged 45-65 years with COVID-19, enrolled during active disease. In nucleotides, the CDR3 is TGCGCCAGCAGCTTGGGGACAGGGACCTACAATGAGCAGTTCTTC. Protein sequence: CASSLGTGTYNEQFF. Using reference TRBV5-1 and TRBJ2-1 for the parts outside the CDR3, the full variable domain is KAGVTQTPRYLIKTRGQQVTLSCSPISGHRSVSWYQQTPGQGLQFLFEYFSETQRNKGNFPGRFSGRQFSNSRSEMNVSTLELGDSALYLCASSLGTGTYNEQFFGPGTRLTVL.